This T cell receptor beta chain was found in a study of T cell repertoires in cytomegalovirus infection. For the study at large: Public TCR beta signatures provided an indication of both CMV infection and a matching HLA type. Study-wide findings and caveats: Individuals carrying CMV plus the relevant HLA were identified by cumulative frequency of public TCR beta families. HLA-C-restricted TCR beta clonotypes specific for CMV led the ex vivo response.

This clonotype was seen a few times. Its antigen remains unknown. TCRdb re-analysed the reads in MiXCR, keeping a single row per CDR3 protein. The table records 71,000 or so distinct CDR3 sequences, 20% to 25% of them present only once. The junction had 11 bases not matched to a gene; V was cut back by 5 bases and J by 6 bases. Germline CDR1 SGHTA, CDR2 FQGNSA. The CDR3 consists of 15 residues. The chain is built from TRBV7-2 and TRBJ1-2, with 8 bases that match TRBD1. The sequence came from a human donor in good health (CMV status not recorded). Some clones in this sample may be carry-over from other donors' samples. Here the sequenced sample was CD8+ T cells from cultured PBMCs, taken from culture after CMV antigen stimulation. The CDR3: CASSLSLDRGDGYTF. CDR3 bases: TGTGCCAGCAGCCTATCACTTGACAGGGGTGATGGCTACACCTTC. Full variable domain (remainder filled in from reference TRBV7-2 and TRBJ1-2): GAGVSQSPSNKVTEKGKDVELRCDPISGHTALYWYRQSLGQGLEFLIYFQGNSAPDKSGLPSDRFSAERTGGSVSTLTIQRTQQEDSAVYLCASSLSLDRGDGYTFGSGTRLTVV.